This T cell receptor beta chain comes out of a study of T-cell reconstitution after alpha-beta-depleted transplantation in children. The CDR3 length is 16 residues. Trimming shortened V by 4 bases and J by 4 bases, and 16 bases separated the two germline ends. The germline CDR1 and CDR2 sequences are KGHDR and SFDVKD. The study, taken as a whole, reports: Reported findings indicate that, about two months after transplant, alpha-beta T cells came from several hundred expanded clones, which were derived from non-depleted graft cells. It was surviving recipient T cells and thymic progenitors that gave some patients high TCRbeta diversity at day 60.

Unique molecular identifiers were used in preparing the TCRbeta library. TCRdb re-analysed the PCR reads in MiXCR, keeping a single row per CDR3 protein. The sample yields hundreds of thousands of distinct CDR3 sequences, 9.5% to 13% seen once. This clonotype was counted only a few times. Its matching antigen is unknown. Sample: PBMCs, taken before TCRalphabeta/CD19-depleted stem cell transplant. The rearrangement joins TRBV24-1 to TRBJ2-1, with D tentatively TRBD1 (6 bases). The receptor's source is a boy in the first two years of life with acute myeloid leukemia, due to receive a stem cell transplant. Here the CDR3 DNA reads TGTGCCACCAGTGAAGCTAGGGGGTCGGATTACAATGAGCAGTTCTTC. It encodes CATSEARGSDYNEQFF.